This T cell receptor beta chain was sequenced for a study of blood T cell repertoires in COVID-19. Assay: immunoSEQ multiplex PCR; the TCRdb copy retains only in-frame clones and omits some. Found here are about 270,000 clones, 65% to 90% of them singletons; the top ten hold around 2.9%. Germline lookup yields CDR1 LNHDA and CDR2 SQIVND (reference sequence). The CDR3 spans 16 residues. V lost 2 bases and J 2 bases, leaving 15 bases between the germline ends. This clone was picked up a small number of times. V gene TRBV19 combines with J gene TRBJ1-2; D is uncertain. The specimen was peripheral blood. The TCR sequence derives from an older woman with active or convalescent COVID-19. The chain's CDR3 is CASSISVVSLNYGYTF. The CDR3 bases are TGTGCCAGTAGTATAAGTGTCGTTTCGCTAAACTATGGCTACACCTTC.